The entry that follows covers one T cell receptor beta chain sequence. Which antigen it targets is not known. Base qualities are missing; no much larger clone stands one base away. TCR cDNA was synthesized by 5'RACE template switching, through which a universal primer site and unique molecular identifiers were introduced. cDNA synthesis was primed from both the TCR alpha and TCR beta constant segments. Two PCR steps were used to amplify libraries, with sample barcodes and sequencing adapters being added in the second step. Libraries were sequenced on Illumina HiSeq 2500 (2x100 bp) or NovaSeq (2x150 bp). Per the source publication's procedure: MIGEC handled demultiplexing of reads and collapsing into UMI consensus sequences, while MiXCR performed V(D)J alignment. Using edgeR on replicate PBMC samples, clonotypes were called vaccine-responding if FDR was below 0.01 and the log2 fold change was above 5 up to day 15. Each bulk clonotype received a CD4 or CD8 identity based on whether the sequenced CD4 or CD8 repertoire contained that clonotype at higher abundance. Through fastp at Q25 and MiXCR, TCRdb rebuilt clones from the public reads, retaining in-frame beta chains. One record per CDR3 amino acid sequence lists the most common genes and DNA. None of the V and J calls come from the authors' own analysis; TCRdb made them. In all, the sample holds some 120,000 distinct CDR3 sequences, and more than 7.5% of those were seen once. The ten most abundant clones make up over 25% of the sample.

This sample was included in a study of T cells after yellow fever vaccination (dated by TCRdb to the late 2010s). Study-level background: Libraries from fractions with low cell numbers were prepared with the SMART-Seq v4 Ultra Low Input RNA kit. To follow T-cell clones before and after both primary and booster YFV17D yellow fever vaccination, bulk TCR alpha and beta repertoires underwent longitudinal sequencing. Blood samples were taken at several timepoints before and after primary and secondary immunization, and bulk PBMC replicates and cell subsets were isolated. Two healthy male donors made up the cohort, one aged 18 to 30 years and the other aged 30 to 39 years.

Overall results and qualifications from the work: After the booster, most clones that had expanded after primary vaccination were detected again (approximately 96% of CD4 and around nine tenths of CD8), suggesting broad maintenance of memory. A small fraction of clonotypes showed up in both the CD4 and CD8 compartments, probably as a result of convergent recombination. Compared with the primary T-cell response, the secondary T-cell response was weaker but faster, peaking on day 5 rather than day 15. Because abundant contaminating clonotypes from the bulk population could be contained in FACS-sorted repertoires, computational filtering was required. Only two donors were included in the study, so the extent to which the findings can be generalized is limited.

The treatment or condition label for this specimen denotes: live attenuated yellow fever vaccine strain. A standard Ficoll-Paque protocol was used to isolate PBMCs from peripheral blood. Dynabeads CD4 and CD8 positive selection kits were used to isolate CD4 and CD8 T-cell fractions. RNA was extracted with TriZol from bulk PBMCs, CD4 and CD8 fractions, and dextramer-positive and dextramer-negative fractions. V trim: 5 bases; J trim: 2 bases; unmatched bases: 15. Based on the germline V gene (reference sequence), the CDR1 and CDR2 sequences are SGHAT and FQDESV. The CDR3, cysteine through phenylalanine, is 18 amino acids long. Kept here is only the CDR3 DNA, which spans 54 bases and is read in frame from base 1.

The sequence derives from a man younger than 45 who received the YFV17D yellow fever vaccine. The chain joins TRBV11-1 to TRBJ1-1; 9 nucleotides in the junction match TRBD1. This material consisted of CD8+ T cells sorted from PBMCs, taken 45 days after the yellow fever booster vaccination. The DNA sequence is TGTGCCAGCAGCCCCCAAGCGACAGGGGGATTTTTTAACACTGAAGCTTTCTTT. Its protein is CASSPQATGGFFNTEAFF.